Described below is a single T cell receptor (beta chain) sequence and its context. Antigen unknown. CDR3 length: 15 amino acids. In germline, CDR1 is SGDLS, CDR2 YYNGEE. V gave up 4 bases and J gave up 2 bases; unmatched junction bases: 6. These data are taken from a study of blood T cells in healthy people across ages. Overall study context: When template switching was applied, about one barcoded beta molecule was captured per two T cells.

The sample providers were healthy Caucasian people from Russia, aged roughly 6 to 100. Broader study findings: TCR beta diversity was tightly associated with the proportion of naive T cells.

A second PCR of 7 to 11 cycles used a sample-barcoded 5' primer and a J-beta primer mix. TCRdb reprocessed the 5' RACE reads via MiXCR and lists one record per CDR3 protein. The data show 720,000 or so distinct CDR3 sequences, around 41% seen once. The TCR originated in a man at least 80 years old in good health. Sequenced material: blood. The rearrangement joins TRBV9 to TRBJ2-3, with TRBD2 matching 8 bases. Here the CDR3 DNA reads TGTGCCAGCAGCCCGCGGGGGGCCTACACAGATACGCAGTATTTT. Encoded protein: CASSPRGAYTDTQYF. Combining the CDR3 with reference TRBV9 and TRBJ2-3 gives the whole variable domain DSGVTQTPKHLITATGQRVTLRCSPRSGDLSVYWYQQSLDQGLQFLIQYYNGEERAKGNILERFSAQQFPDLHSELNLSSLELGDSALYFCASSPRGAYTDTQYFGPGTRLTVL.